This T cell receptor (beta chain) was sequenced in a study of human versus mouse CDR3 diversity and MHC coevolution (dated by TCRdb to between 2016 and 2019). The study in broad terms: The immunoSEQ assay was reported to detect one in 200,000 T cells and to minimize multiplex PCR amplification bias. Human naive CD4 T cell repertoires were used as a reference for TCR selection on multiple MHC II alleles and were compared with human-TCR-locus transgenic mice carrying single MHC II. Three healthy volunteer blood donors were included in the human cohort, with one aged 30 to 40, one aged 40 to 49 and one aged 60 to 70 at collection. Valid reads per sample ranged from roughly 5.5 x 10^6 to 1.8 x 10^7 across mouse and human samples. The investigation overall reported the following: On average, humans had more CDR3 deletions and insertions than mice, indicating greater exonuclease and TdT activity. Repertoire diversity was not regarded as directly comparable between humans and mice because human T cells were selected on several MHC II alleles. iCHAO1 estimates gave humans the largest TCR beta repertoire, around 1.5 million clonotypes, attributed likely to selection by multiple MHC II molecules. Among all compared groups, most of the three human donors had the lowest clonal inequality scores.

Fluorescence-activated cell sorting was used to pull naive CD4 T cells, meaning cells that were CD45RO-negative and CD62L-positive, out of the PBMCs. About 49 ml of fresh peripheral blood was drawn per donor, and PBMCs were isolated by Ficoll density centrifugation. Cell sorting was carried out on a FACSAria III instrument, and a purity above 85% was achieved for all samples. The QIAGEN blood and tissue kit was used to extract genomic DNA from sorted cells, and the DNA was quantified on a NanoDrop 1000. TCR alpha and beta chains were deep sequenced and quantified on the immunoSEQ platform using multiplex PCR of genomic DNA. As for the original processing: IMGT gene and region definitions were used to annotate TCR sequences. Out-of-frame rearrangements were taken as a proxy for the preselection repertoire and were compared with in-frame clonotypes. To estimate repertoire size, the study used the iCHAO1 estimator that comes with the immunoSEQ platform. A Gini index, which is based on the Lorenz curve, was applied to in-frame amino acid clonotypes to measure clonal inequality. The intersect function in the R package tcR was used to count shared clonotypes, while the Jaccard index served to score similarity. The R prcomp function was used without normalization to run principal component analysis of V, J and V-J usage frequencies. TCRdb took this table from immuneACCESS and kept in-frame rearrangements with V and J called. Such tables lack part of the clones; where checked against another copy, unresolved V genes explain under half of the gap, and the rest is unexplained. From that table come the V and J calls and clone size; the DNA was used to work out D and trimming. The sample yields roughly 81,000 clones; roughly 95% were counted once. In total, the top ten clones hold 1.1% to 1.5% of the sample.

With respect to this clone: Its antigen is still unknown. Per-base quality was not reported, and no clone a single base away is much larger than it.

The CDR3 holds 13 amino acids from the cysteine to the phenylalanine. The kept DNA is CDR3 alone, 39 bases in frame from the first base. Cut back by 1 base and 3 bases, the V and J ends lie 5 bases apart. From the germline V gene, CDR1 is SGDLS and CDR2 is YYNGEE. The clonotype originates from a person between 25 and 75 years old in good health. The sequencing input was naive CD4+ T cells from blood. The cell subset or site label corresponds to: CD45RO-negative CD62L-positive naive CD4 T cells. This receptor chain uses TRBV9 and TRBJ1-5, with no confidently assigned D gene. The sequenced DNA: TGTGCCAGCAGCGTAAGCGTCAATCAGCCCCAGCATTTT. Its protein is CASSVSVNQPQHF.